These 23 T cell receptor beta chains share one sample of origin, sequenced in a study of blood T cell repertoires in COVID-19. Some clones are missing from TCRdb's copy, which holds only in-frame ones; the method was immunoSEQ multiplex PCR. The table includes a few hundred thousand clones, roughly 83% detected once. The sample taken for sequencing was peripheral blood. The receptors were gathered from a man at least 80 years old with acute or convalescent COVID-19.

V and J are TRBV7-2 and TRBJ2-5; TRBD2 aligns across 7 bases. CDR1 and CDR2 (germline): SGHTA, FQGNSA. CDR3 length: 13 residues. Losses at the gene ends were 5 bases for V and 3 bases for J; bases not matched to a gene: 3. The CDR3 sequence: CASSTGLEETQYF. Here the CDR3 DNA reads TGTGCCAGCAGCACAGGACTAGAAGAGACCCAGTACTTC.

The gene calls are TRBV18 and TRBJ2-5, with 9 bases matching TRBD1. CDR3 length equals 14 residues. CDR1 is KGHSH and CDR2 is LQKENI in the germline V gene. V shed 3 bases and J 5 bases; nucleotides not matched to a gene: 4. CDR3 region: CASSPNRGLETQYF. CDR3 sequence (DNA): TGTGCCAGCTCACCCAACAGGGGGCTGGAGACCCAGTACTTC.

The chain carries TRBV7-6 and TRBJ1-2; no definite D call. The V end lost 5 bases, the J end lost 12 bases, and 13 bases lay between the germline ends. Germline assignment: CDR1 SGHVS and CDR2 FNYEAQ. This CDR3 comprises 11 residues. CDR3 in amino acids: CASSRGQIDTF. Here the CDR3 DNA reads TGTGCCAGCAGCCGGGGTCAGATAGACACCTTC.

The CDR3 coding sequence is TGTGCTAGTGGTTTGAGCATCGGGGGGGGACACAATGAGCAGTTCTTC. Its translation is CASGLSIGGGHNEQFF. The chain uses TRBV12-5 and TRBJ2-1; 8 nucleotides agree with TRBD2. Germline V gives CDR1 LGHNT, CDR2 FRNRAP. Losses at the gene ends were 2 bases for V and 5 bases for J; bases not matched to a gene: 8. This CDR3 has 16 amino acids.

Only one count was recorded for this clone. J is TRBJ1-6 and V is TRBV27; TRBD1 matches at 7 bases. This CDR3 is built from 16 residues. Germline V gene sequence: CDR1 MNHEY, CDR2 SMNVEV (reference sequence). V was clipped by 0 bases and J by 6 bases; unmatched bases: 5. This CDR3 is CASSLSGTVSNSPLHF. The DNA of the CDR3 is TGTGCCAGCAGTTTATCAGGGACAGTCTCTAATTCACCCCTCCACTTT.

The chain has TRBV29-1 and TRBJ1-2, with D uncertain. This CDR3 is 12 amino acids long. Germline V gene sequence: CDR1 SQVTM, CDR2 ANQGSEA. In nucleotides, the CDR3 is TGCCTCGTTTCGGGGAGTGACTATGGCTACACCTTC. This codes for CLVSGSDYGYTF. The full variable domain, in which reference TRBV29-1 and TRBJ1-2 provide the parts outside the CDR3, is SAVISQKPSRDICQRGTSLTIQCQVDSQVTMMFWYRQQPGQSLTLIATANQGSEATYESGFVIDKFPISRPNLTFSTLTVSNMSPEDSSIYLCLVSGSDYGYTFGSGTRLTVV.

The rearrangement joins TRBV27 to TRBJ2-3, with TRBD2 matching over 8 bases. Unmatched junction bases numbered 13, after V lost 6 bases and J lost 5 bases. The CDR3 spans 16 residues. Germline CDR1 MNHEY, CDR2 SMNVEV (reference sequence). In DNA, the CDR3 is TGTGCCAGCAGCGGGGTCCGGGGGGGCCAAGGAGATACGCAGTATTTT. Translating it yields CASSGVRGGQGDTQYF.

This sequence joins TRBV28 and TRBJ1-3; a weak D match, TRBD1 (6 bases). This CDR3 spans 16 amino acids. Trimming shortened V by 6 bases and J by 0 bases, and 15 bases separated the two germline ends. Germline values: CDR1 MDHEN, CDR2 SYDVKM. CDR3 nucleotides: TGTGCCAGCAGCCTTACAGGGCCAAACTCTGGAAACACCATATATTTT. Protein: CASSLTGPNSGNTIYF.

The chain joins TRBV3-1 (or the pseudogene TRBV3-2) to TRBJ2-3, with D possibly matching TRBD2 (5 bases). Trimming stripped 1 base from V and 7 bases from J, with 15 bases between. The germline CDR1 and CDR2 sequences are LGHDT and YNNKEL (reference sequence). The CDR3 extends over 15 amino acids. This chain's CDR3 is CASSQGSLAVHTQYF. CDR3 sequence (DNA): TGTGCCAGCAGCCAAGGCAGTCTAGCAGTACATACGCAGTATTTT.

V and J are TRBV5-8 and TRBJ2-3, with 12 positions matching TRBD2. The CDR3 is made up of 15 amino acids. CDR1 is SGHTS, CDR2 YDEGEE, per germline. V dropped 4 bases and J dropped 4; count of bases not matched to a gene: 4. CDR3 loop: CASSHLAGGADTQYF. The CDR3 nucleotides read TGTGCCAGCAGCCATCTAGCGGGGGGGGCAGATACGCAGTATTTT.

In this sample, this clone turned up once. The rearrangement links TRBV16 to TRBJ2-1, with D possibly being TRBD1 (5 bases). The CDR3 contains 12 residues. Per the germline V gene, CDR1 is KGHSY and CDR2 is FQNENV. Trimming stripped 2 bases from V and 9 bases from J, with 8 bases between. The CDR3 region is CASSQGAREQFF. CDR3 bases: TGTGCCAGCAGCCAAGGGGCACGTGAGCAGTTCTTC.

In DNA, the CDR3 is TGTGCCAGCAGTATATCTACCGGGACAGGGGTTGGCTACACCTTC. It codes for CASSISTGTGVGYTF. This sequence joins TRBV2 and TRBJ1-2, with TRBD1 matching 10 bases. Germline V lookup: CDR1 SNHLY, CDR2 FYNNEI. V lost 5 bases to trimming and J lost 7 bases; unmatched junction nucleotides: 10. The CDR3 covers 15 residues.

The chain couples TRBV5-1 to TRBJ2-3; D perhaps matches TRBD1 (5 bases). Looked up from germline, CDR1 is SGHRS and CDR2 is YFSETQ. The CDR3 runs 14 residues. Trimming removed 0 bases at V and 1 base at J, with 6 bases between. The CDR3: CASSLGTRTDTQYF. The CDR3 region has the DNA TGCGCCAGCAGCTTGGGGACACGCACAGATACGCAGTATTTT.

This chain joins TRBV6-5 and TRBJ2-5; possible D gene TRBD1, 5 bases. Germline values: CDR1 MNHEY, CDR2 SVGAGI. Trimming removed 6 bases from V and 5 bases from J, with 13 bases in between. The CDR3 is made up of 13 amino acids. CDR3 in amino acids: CASRILQGETQYF. CDR3 in DNA: TGTGCCAGCAGAATTTTGCAGGGCGAGACCCAGTACTTC.

The chain combines TRBV5-4 with TRBJ2-2, with 9 nucleotides matching TRBD2. Germline lookup yields CDR1 SGHNT and CDR2 YYREEE (reference sequence). The CDR3 covers 18 residues. Unmatched junction bases numbered 17, after V lost 4 bases and J lost 7 bases. CDR3 region: CASSPGGSGRPRVGELFF. CDR3 DNA sequence: TGTGCCAGCAGCCCCGGGGGGAGCGGGAGGCCCCGAGTCGGGGAGCTGTTTTTT. Together with reference TRBV5-4 and TRBJ2-2, the CDR3 gives the full variable domain: ETGVTQSPTHLIKTRGQQVTLRCSSQSGHNTVSWYQQALGQGPQFIFQYYREEENGRGNFPPRFSGLQFPNYSSELNVNALELDDSALYLCASSPGGSGRPRVGELFFGEGSRLTVL.

The J gene is TRBJ1-5, the V gene TRBV12-3 or TRBV12-4; a possible D gene is TRBD1 (6 bases). This CDR3 region has 13 residues. V lost 5 bases and J lost 4, with 9 bases in between. DNA of the CDR3: TGTGCCAGCAGTGGAGGACAGAATCAGCCCCAGCATTTT. This sequence encodes CASSGGQNQPQHF.

This clone was recorded only once. The chain carries TRBV3-1 (or the pseudogene TRBV3-2) and TRBJ1-5; D is unclear. V was shortened by 0 bases and J by 5 bases, with 8 bases between the two germline ends. Germline CDR1 is LGHDT and CDR2 is YNNKEL (reference sequence). The CDR3 totals 14 residues. The CDR3 loop is CASSQDGSYQPQHF. In DNA, the CDR3 is TGTGCCAGCAGCCAAGACGGGAGTTATCAGCCCCAGCATTTT.

The chain recombines TRBV6-5 with TRBJ2-7, with D maybe TRBD2 (6 bases). V was trimmed by 7 bases and J by 9 bases, leaving 22 bases between them. The CDR3 loop spans 14 amino acids. From germline, CDR1 is MNHEY and CDR2 SVGAGI. The CDR3 nucleotides read TGTGCCAGCACCTCCCCCCTAGGGCGGGACCGGCAGTACTTC. Translating gives CASTSPLGRDRQYF.

This clone was found once. The V gene is TRBV5-1, the J gene TRBJ1-1; TRBD1 matches 8 bases. CDR3 length: 15 amino acids. Germline lookup yields CDR1 SGHRS and CDR2 YFSETQ. V was pared by 3 bases and J by 5 bases, with 9 bases of the junction left unmatched. The DNA of the CDR3 is TGCGCCAGCAGCTGGGAGGGACAGGTTAAGACTGAAGCTTTCTTT. This codes for CASSWEGQVKTEAFF.

This rearrangement joins TRBV6-5 to TRBJ2-7, with TRBD2 matching 7 bases. Germline assignment: CDR1 MNHEY and CDR2 SVGAGI. This CDR3 is 14 amino acids long. V was pared by 7 bases and J by 3 bases, with 9 bases of the junction left unmatched. CDR3 region: CASTRSGVNYEQYF. In DNA, the CDR3 is TGTGCCAGCACGAGGAGCGGGGTCAACTACGAGCAGTACTTC.

V usage is TRBV7-2 and J usage is TRBJ2-1, with D tentatively TRBD1 (5 bases). Germline-derived CDR1 and CDR2 are SGHTA and FQGNSA. The CDR3 covers 15 residues. V lost 0 bases to trimming and J lost 2 bases, with 8 bases between them. In DNA form, the CDR3 reads TGTGCCAGCAGCTTAGCAGCAGGGACCTACAATGAGCAGTTCTTC. The encoded protein is CASSLAAGTYNEQFF. The full variable domain, completed using reference TRBV7-2 and TRBJ2-1, is GAGVSQSPSNKVTEKGKDVELRCDPISGHTALYWYRQSLGQGLEFLIYFQGNSAPDKSGLPSDRFSAERTGGSVSTLTIQRTQQEDSAVYLCASSLAAGTYNEQFFGPGTRLTVL.

V usage is TRBV19 and J usage is TRBJ2-1; possible D gene TRBD1, 5 bases. Germline loops: CDR1 LNHDA, CDR2 SQIVND (reference sequence). The CDR3 has 14 amino acids. The ends were cut back, 5 bases at V and 8 bases at J, with 16 bases in the middle. As DNA, the CDR3 is TGTGCCAGTAGTCCACCTCTCCAGGGCGATGAGCAGTTCTTC. Translated: CASSPPLQGDEQFF.

The gene calls are TRBV5-6 and TRBJ2-5; TRBD1 agrees at 8 bases. The CDR3 loop spans 16 amino acids. The ends lost 0 bases at V and 4 bases at J; junction bases unmatched: 8. Germline values: CDR1 SGHDT, CDR2 YYEEEE. CDR3 DNA: TGTGCCAGCAGCTTGGTTGGACAGGGAACAACAGAGACCCAGTACTTC. Protein product: CASSLVGQGTTETQYF.